This T cell receptor beta chain was recovered during a study of blood T cell repertoires in COVID-19. Study at large: The United States, Italy and Spain provided the acute and convalescent COVID-19 samples.

Cohort placement rested on clinical history that participants reported themselves. Before being deemed recovered, Cohort 3 donors had two negative PCRs, clearance, or symptom resolution. Assay used: immunoSEQ multiplex PCR; TCRdb lists only in-frame clones, some missing. The sample lists 200,000 to 250,000 clones; about 80% were seen once. This clone was detected a few times. Germline loops: CDR1 SGDLS, CDR2 YYNGEE. The CDR3 extends over 14 amino acids. V was pared by 0 bases and J by 6 bases, with 5 bases of the junction left unmatched. The chain joins TRBV9 to TRBJ2-7, with 8 bases that match TRBD1. The sequencing input was PBMCs or T cells enriched from blood (not recorded which). The sequence was obtained from a man aged 60 to 69 who had recovered from COVID-19. For the CDR3, the DNA is TGTGCCAGCAGCGTAGCGGACAGGGACCTCGAGCAGTACTTC. It translates to CASSVADRDLEQYF.